The 32 T cell receptor beta chains below come from one sample, sequenced in a study of post-analysis software for immune sequencing data. Study results and limitations: TRBV segments more frequent in patients than in controls numbered several and included TRBV5-6, TRBV5-1 and TRBV20-1.

The TCR beta cDNA libraries carried unique molecular identifiers. TCRdb reanalysed the PCR reads using MiXCR and keeps one entry per CDR3 protein. The sample shows roughly 650,000 distinct CDR3 sequences, 59% of them seen only once. Their cognate antigens are unknown. The sample comprised blood. Every receptor here comes from a girl aged 2-10 years with multiple sclerosis.

The chain recombines TRBV29-1 with TRBJ2-1, with TRBD2 as a possible D gene (6 bases). Trimming pared 3 bases from V and 8 bases from J, leaving 17 bases between. Germline CDR1 is SQVTM and CDR2 is ANQGSEA. The CDR3 loop spans 14 amino acids. CDR3: CSVEAWEVVDEQFF. The CDR3, as DNA: TGCAGCGTTGAGGCTTGGGAGGTGGTGGATGAGCAGTTCTTC.

This clonotype was picked up a small number of times. CDR3 in DNA: TGTGCCAGCAGCAACGACGTTGGGGTAGATACGCAGTATTTT. This gives the protein CASSNDVGVDTQYF. V gene TRBV12-3 or TRBV12-4 combines with J gene TRBJ2-3; D uncertain. The CDR3 spans 14 residues. V dropped 6 bases and J dropped 5 bases, with 15 bases sitting between them.

The table lists this clonotype with a few counts. The rearrangement uses TRBV5-4 and TRBJ2-1; TRBD2 agrees at 10 bases. This CDR3 is 15 amino acids long. Germline assignment: CDR1 SGHNT and CDR2 YYREEE (reference sequence). V shed 4 bases, J shed 5 bases, and the junction held 6 bases outside the gene matches. CDR3 amino acids: CASSLQGLANNEQFF. The CDR3 DNA is TGTGCCAGCAGCCTACAGGGACTAGCGAACAATGAGCAGTTCTTC.

The gene calls are TRBV29-1 and TRBJ2-3; TRBD2 matches 8 bases. The V and J ends lost 4 bases and 4 bases, in that order; junction bases with no gene match: 4. Germline loops: CDR1 SQVTM, CDR2 ANQGSEA. This CDR3 spans 13 amino acids. The CDR3 is CSVAGGPADTQYF. CDR3 DNA: TGCAGCGTTGCGGGGGGGCCCGCAGATACGCAGTATTTT.

The gene calls are TRBV21-1 and TRBJ2-1; the D call of TRBD1 is as the table states it, not checked on the DNA. TRBV21-1 is a documented pseudogene. There are 14 residues in the CDR3. As DNA, the CDR3 is TGTGCCAGCAGCATCGGAGGGGGCTACAATGAGCAGTTCTTC. Its translation is CASSIGGGYNEQFF.

This sequence joins TRBV12-5 and TRBJ2-1, with D possibly TRBD2 on 7 matching bases. The CDR3 covers 14 residues. Trimming removed 5 bases from V and 7 bases from J, with 15 bases in between. The V gene's germline CDR1 is LGHNT and CDR2 FRNRAP. CDR3 loop: CASGGGGPVNEQFF. The CDR3 DNA reads TGTGCTAGTGGTGGGGGGGGCCCAGTTAATGAGCAGTTCTTC. The whole variable domain, filled in from reference TRBV12-5 and TRBJ2-1, reads DARVTQTPRHKVTEMGQEVTMRCQPILGHNTVFWYRQTMMQGLELLAYFRNRAPLDDSGMPKDRFSAEMPDATLATLKIQPSEPRDSAVYFCASGGGGPVNEQFFGPGTRLTVL.

The chain is built from TRBV4-3 and TRBJ2-3; 9 bases map to TRBD2. This CDR3 has 17 amino acids. Germline trimming cut 0 bases from V and 3 bases from J; bases unmatched to any gene: 7. The germline CDR1 and CDR2 sequences are LGHNA and YSLEER. The CDR3 sequence: CASSQEAGGLSTDTQYF. In DNA, the CDR3 is TGCGCCAGCAGCCAAGAAGCGGGGGGTTTGAGTACAGATACGCAGTATTTT.

The genes are TRBV2 and TRBJ2-3; maybe TRBD2 (5 bases). V was cut by 4 bases and J by 0 bases, with 14 bases left in between. Germline CDR1 SNHLY, CDR2 FYNNEI. The CDR3 has 16 residues. This CDR3 reads CASSVPGITSTDTQYF. CDR3 DNA sequence: TGTGCCAGCAGTGTCCCGGGAATCACTAGCACAGATACGCAGTATTTT.

This clonotype was observed once. This chain links TRBV7-2 with TRBJ2-6, with D perhaps TRBD1 or TRBD2 (5 bases each). The CDR3 length is 14 residues. Germline CDR1 reads SGHTA; CDR2 reads FQGNSA. V was trimmed by 7 bases and J by 2 bases, leaving 9 bases between them. In DNA form, the CDR3 reads TGTGCCAGCACCTGGGGGACTGGGGCCAACGTCCTGACTTTC. Translated: CASTWGTGANVLTF.

The V gene is TRBV7-9, the J gene TRBJ1-2; the match to TRBD1 covers 7 bases. The CDR3 length is 14 residues. CDR1 is SEHNR, CDR2 FQNEAQ, per germline (reference sequence). Unmatched junction bases numbered 4, after V lost 2 bases and J lost 4 bases. As DNA, the CDR3 is TGTGCCAGCAGCTTATCCGGGACAGTCTATGGCTACACCTTC. Its protein product is CASSLSGTVYGYTF.

This clonotype was counted between two and nine times. V is TRBV12-3 or TRBV12-4 and J is TRBJ2-7; 7 nucleotides align to TRBD2. Germline trimming cut 4 bases from V and 4 bases from J; bases unmatched to any gene: 10. This CDR3 region has 15 residues. CDR3 sequence reads: CASSSRESGGYEQYF. The DNA for the CDR3 is TGTGCCAGCAGTTCTAGGGAGTCCGGGGGGTACGAGCAGTACTTC.

The V gene is TRBV11-2, the J gene TRBJ2-7, with D perhaps matching TRBD1 or TRBD2 (5 bases each). V was shortened by 4 bases and J by 4 bases, with 14 bases between the two germline ends. The germline V gene has CDR1 SGHAT and CDR2 FQNNGV. This CDR3 has 14 residues. This CDR3 is CASSSRDPPYEQYF. The CDR3 DNA follows: TGTGCCAGCAGCTCCCGGGACCCTCCGTACGAGCAGTACTTC.

This sequence joins TRBV20-1 and TRBJ2-1, with 8 positions matching TRBD2. Germline values: CDR1 DFQATT, CDR2 SNEGSKA (reference sequence). The CDR3 covers 14 residues. The V gene end was trimmed by 3 bases and the J gene end by 7 bases; junction bases not matched to a gene: 8. The CDR3 bases are TGCAGTGCTAGCGGGACTAGGAGAAGGAATGAGCAGTTCTTC. Translated, it gives CSASGTRRRNEQFF.

The sample holds one count of this clonotype. This sequence joins TRBV12-3 or TRBV12-4 and TRBJ2-3; 10 positions agree with TRBD1. Unmatched junction bases numbered 12, after V lost 6 bases and J lost 0 bases. The CDR3 covers 18 residues. The CDR3 DNA sequence: TGTGCCAGCAGCGACTCCGGGACAGGGGAAGGAAGCACAGATACGCAGTATTTT. Amino acids: CASSDSGTGEGSTDTQYF.

The J gene is TRBJ2-1, the V gene TRBV5-6; no firm D call. V was pared by 3 bases and J by 1 base, with 8 bases between. The CDR3 is 14 amino acids. CDR1 and CDR2 (germline): SGHDT, YYEEEE. Here the CDR3 DNA reads TGTGCCAGCAGCTGGGCAGGTTCCTACAATGAGCAGTTCTTC. Its translation is CASSWAGSYNEQFF. Full variable domain (rest looked up from reference TRBV5-6 and TRBJ2-1): DAGVTQSPTHLIKTRGQQVTLRCSPKSGHDTVSWYQQALGQGPQFIFQYYEEEERQRGNFPDRFSGHQFPNYSSELNVNALLLGDSALYLCASSWAGSYNEQFFGPGTRLTVL.

This clonotype was observed a single time. This sequence joins TRBV6-5 and TRBJ2-4; D perhaps matches TRBD2 (5 bases). The closer fit of TRBJ2-7 to the DNA end suggests the J call may be wrong. CDR3 size: 13 residues. CDR1 is MNHEY, CDR2 SVGAGI, per germline. CDR3 loop: CASSYSSGTEQYF. Here the CDR3 DNA reads TGTGCCAGCAGTTACTCGTCGGGAACCGAGCAGTACTTC.

This chain's CDR3 is CASSQEGPGQETQYF. The CDR3 bases are TGTGCCAGCAGCCAAGAAGGGCCCGGCCAAGAGACCCAGTACTTC. The chain has TRBV4-2 and TRBJ2-5; D call uncertain. This CDR3 has 15 residues. Germline V lookup: CDR1 LGHNA, CDR2 YNFKEQ. V shed 0 bases and J shed 1 base, with 9 bases lying between them.

This sequence joins TRBV11-2 and TRBJ2-5; 10 bases are a match to TRBD1. CDR1 is SGHAT and CDR2 is FQNNGV in the germline V gene. The V segment lost 5 bases and the J segment 11 bases; nucleotides outside the gene matches: 11. This CDR3 is built from 14 residues. This chain's CDR3 is CASSPDRGRGEQYF. DNA of the CDR3: TGTGCCAGCAGCCCAGACAGGGGGCGCGGGGAGCAGTACTTC. Full variable domain (outside the CDR3, taken from reference TRBV11-2 and TRBJ2-5): EAGVAQSPRYKIIEKRQSVAFWCNPISGHATLYWYQQILGQGPKLLIQFQNNGVVDDSQLPKDRFSAERLKGVDSTLKIQPAKLEDSAVYLCASSPDRGRGEQYFGPGTRLLVL.

This chain joins TRBV5-4 and TRBJ2-3; 9 bases map to TRBD1. The V gene end was trimmed by 4 bases and the J gene end by 5 bases; junction bases not matched to a gene: 5. The germline V gene has CDR1 SGHNT and CDR2 YYREEE (reference sequence). The CDR3 contains 14 residues. The CDR3 region has the DNA TGTGCCAGCAGCGGAACAGGGGGCGAAGATACGCAGTATTTT. Encoded protein: CASSGTGGEDTQYF.

This clonotype showed up just a few times. V gene TRBV6-5 combines with J gene TRBJ1-6, with 7 bases lining up with TRBD1. V was clipped by 4 bases and J by 4 bases; unmatched bases: 7. CDR1 and CDR2 from the germline V gene are MNHEY and SVGAGI. This CDR3 has 16 residues. The CDR3 is CASSFDRAWYNSPLHF. CDR3 coding DNA: TGTGCCAGCAGTTTCGACAGGGCATGGTATAATTCACCCCTCCACTTT.

CDR3 amino acids: CASSFAGLAGGDTQYF. CDR3 sequence (DNA): TGTGCCAGCAGCTTTGCGGGACTAGCGGGGGGAGATACGCAGTATTTT. V and J are TRBV7-2 and TRBJ2-3, with 15 positions matching TRBD2. The CDR3 is 16 amino acids. J was trimmed by 5 bases and V by 3 bases; bases with no gene match: 3. Germline V gives CDR1 SGHTA, CDR2 FQGNSA.

V and J are TRBV6-2 or TRBV6-3 and TRBJ2-3, with D possibly matching TRBD1 (6 bases). Per germline, CDR1 MNHEY and CDR2 SVGEGT. The V end was cut by 5 bases, the J end by 0 bases, with 12 bases between. The CDR3 runs 15 residues. The CDR3 sequence is CASSRRQVSTDTQYF. The CDR3 DNA follows: TGTGCCAGCAGTCGCCGACAGGTTAGCACAGATACGCAGTATTTT.

This clonotype has just one count. The V and J genes are TRBV20-1 and TRBJ2-5; TRBD2 is a possible D gene (6 bases). From germline, CDR1 is DFQATT and CDR2 SNEGSKA (reference sequence). The CDR3 is 14 amino acids. Trimming shortened V by 2 bases and J by 4 bases, and 14 bases separated the two germline ends. The CDR3 sequence is CSARKALAPETQYF. As DNA, the CDR3 is TGCAGTGCTAGAAAGGCACTAGCCCCAGAGACCCAGTACTTC.

The chain uses TRBV12-3 or TRBV12-4 and TRBJ1-5; 9 nucleotides match TRBD1. The CDR3 contains 17 residues. The V segment lost 8 bases and the J segment 5 bases; nucleotides outside the gene matches: 16. CDR3 in amino acids: CASGNYRGRVGDQPQHF. The CDR3 DNA follows: TGTGCCAGCGGAAATTACAGGGGGCGCGTGGGGGATCAGCCCCAGCATTTT.

The V gene is TRBV20-1, the J gene TRBJ2-1; TRBD2 might be the D (5 bases). CDR1 and CDR2 from the germline V gene are DFQATT and SNEGSKA (reference sequence). This CDR3 contains 12 residues. V dropped 6 bases and J dropped 7 bases, with 13 bases sitting between them. CDR3 in DNA: TGCAGTGCCAGGAGGATAGGGAATGAGCAGTTCTTC. This sequence encodes CSARRIGNEQFF.

The rearrangement uses TRBV4-1 and TRBJ2-7; D may be TRBD1 or TRBD2 (7 bases each). Deletions cut 0 bases from V and 5 bases from J, with 14 bases between. The CDR3 covers 15 residues. Germline V gene lookup returns CDR1 MGHRA and CDR2 YSYEKL. The CDR3 protein is CASSQDIAGGDEQYF. The CDR3 DNA reads TGCGCCAGCAGCCAAGATATCGCAGGGGGGGACGAGCAGTACTTC.

V and J are TRBV7-2 and TRBJ1-1, with D unclear. The V end was cut by 1 base, the J end by 8 bases, with 17 bases between. This CDR3 has 15 residues. The germline gives CDR1 SGHTA, CDR2 FQGNSA. The CDR3 DNA is TGTGCCAGCAGCTTAGTCGGGTTTTTGGGGAGGGAAGCTTTCTTT. It codes for CASSLVGFLGREAFF.

The chain employs TRBV15 and TRBJ2-1; perhaps TRBD2 as D (7 bases). The CDR3 totals 16 residues. Trimming pared 2 bases from V and 8 bases from J, leaving 19 bases between. Germline V gene data show CDR1 as LNHNV and CDR2 as YYDKDF (reference sequence). CDR3 nucleotide sequence: TGTGCCACCAGCAGATCACCGAGGGGGACTATCGATGAGCAGTTCTTC. Translation: CATSRSPRGTIDEQFF.

The genes are TRBV20-1 and TRBJ2-1, with TRBD1 matching 7 bases. CDR1 DFQATT and CDR2 SNEGSKA come from the germline V gene (reference sequence). The CDR3 totals 14 residues. The trim removed 5 bases at V and 5 bases at J, leaving 9 bases unmatched. The CDR3 region is CSARDRPSNNEQFF. DNA of the CDR3: TGCAGTGCTCGGGACAGACCTTCGAACAATGAGCAGTTCTTC.

This chain uses TRBV7-9 with TRBJ2-7; D remains unclear. Germline V gene lookup returns CDR1 SEHNR and CDR2 FQNEAQ (reference sequence). Trimming removed 6 bases from V and 1 base from J, with 7 bases in between. The CDR3 length is 12 residues. This chain's CDR3 is CASRLQSYEQYF. The CDR3 coding sequence is TGTGCCAGCAGGCTCCAATCCTACGAGCAGTACTTC.

This chain uses TRBV3-1 with TRBJ2-4; D gene unclear. The CDR3 contains 16 residues. V shed 7 bases and J shed 0 bases, with 16 bases lying between them. Germline V lookup: CDR1 LGHDT, CDR2 YNNKEL (reference sequence). This CDR3 is CASKLLTRLAKNIQYF. The CDR3 DNA follows: TGTGCCAGCAAACTATTAACCAGGCTAGCCAAAAACATTCAGTACTTC. The whole variable domain, filled in from reference TRBV3-1 and TRBJ2-4, reads DTAVSQTPKYLVTQMGNDKSIKCEQNLGHDTMYWYKQDSKKFLKIMFSYNNKELIINETVPNRFSPKSPDKAHLNLHINSLELGDSAVYFCASKLLTRLAKNIQYFGAGTRLSVL.

This chain uses TRBV7-9 with TRBJ2-1; 7 bases map to TRBD1. The germline gives CDR1 SEHNR, CDR2 FQNEAQ (reference sequence). With 1 base clipped from V and 4 bases from J, the junction kept 4 bases outside the gene matches. This CDR3 comprises 15 residues. In DNA form, the CDR3 reads TGTGCCAGCAGCTTAGTAGGGGGCCTTTACAATGAGCAGTTCTTC. Translating it yields CASSLVGGLYNEQFF.